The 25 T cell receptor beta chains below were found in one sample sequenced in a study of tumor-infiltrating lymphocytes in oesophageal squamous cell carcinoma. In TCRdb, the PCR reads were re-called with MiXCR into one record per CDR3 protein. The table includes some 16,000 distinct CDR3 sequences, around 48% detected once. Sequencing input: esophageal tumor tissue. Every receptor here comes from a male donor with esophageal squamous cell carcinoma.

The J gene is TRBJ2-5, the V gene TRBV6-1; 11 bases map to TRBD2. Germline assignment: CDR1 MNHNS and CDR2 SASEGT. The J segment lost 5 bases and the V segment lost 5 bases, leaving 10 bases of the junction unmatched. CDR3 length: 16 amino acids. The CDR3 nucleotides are TGTGCCAGCAGTTGGGTGACTAGCGGGATGGGGGAGACCCAGTACTTC. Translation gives CASSWVTSGMGETQYF.

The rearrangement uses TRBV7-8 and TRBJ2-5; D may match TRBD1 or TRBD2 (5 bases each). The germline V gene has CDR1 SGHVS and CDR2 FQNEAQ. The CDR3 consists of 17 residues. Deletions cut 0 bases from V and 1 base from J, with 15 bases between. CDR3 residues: CASSLAVNSGSQETQYF. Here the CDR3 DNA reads TGTGCCAGCAGCTTAGCGGTCAATTCAGGGAGCCAAGAGACCCAGTACTTC. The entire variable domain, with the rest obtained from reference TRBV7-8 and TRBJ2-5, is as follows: GAGVSQSPRYKVAKRGQDVALRCDPISGHVSLFWYQQALGQGPEFLTYFQNEAQLDKSGLPSDRFFAERPEGSVSTLKIQRTQQEDSAVYLCASSLAVNSGSQETQYFGPGTRLLVL.

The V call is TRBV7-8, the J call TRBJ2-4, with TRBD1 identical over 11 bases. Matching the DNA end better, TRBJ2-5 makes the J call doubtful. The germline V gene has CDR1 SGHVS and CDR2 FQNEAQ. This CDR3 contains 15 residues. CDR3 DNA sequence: TGTGCCAGCAGCTTAGGGACAGGGGGCTTGGAGACCCAGTACTTC. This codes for CASSLGTGGLETQYF.

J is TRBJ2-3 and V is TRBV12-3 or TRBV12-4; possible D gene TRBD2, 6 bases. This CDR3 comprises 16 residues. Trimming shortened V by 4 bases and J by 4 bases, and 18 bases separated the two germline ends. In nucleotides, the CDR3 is TGTGCCAGCAGTTCCCGACTAGTTAGGACCTCAGATACGCAGTATTTT. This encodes CASSSRLVRTSDTQYF.

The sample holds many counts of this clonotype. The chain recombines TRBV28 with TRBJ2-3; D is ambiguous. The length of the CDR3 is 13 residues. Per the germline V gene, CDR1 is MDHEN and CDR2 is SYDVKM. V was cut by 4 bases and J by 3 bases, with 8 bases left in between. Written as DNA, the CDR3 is TGTGCCAGCAGTTATTTGGTAACAGATACGCAGTATTTT. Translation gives CASSYLVTDTQYF.

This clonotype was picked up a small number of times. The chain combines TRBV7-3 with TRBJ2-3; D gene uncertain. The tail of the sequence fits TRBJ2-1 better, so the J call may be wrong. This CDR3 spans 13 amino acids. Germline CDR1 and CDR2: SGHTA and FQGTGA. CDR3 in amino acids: CASSLGARDEQFF. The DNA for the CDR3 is TGTGCCAGCAGCTTAGGTGCCAGAGATGAGCAGTTCTTC.

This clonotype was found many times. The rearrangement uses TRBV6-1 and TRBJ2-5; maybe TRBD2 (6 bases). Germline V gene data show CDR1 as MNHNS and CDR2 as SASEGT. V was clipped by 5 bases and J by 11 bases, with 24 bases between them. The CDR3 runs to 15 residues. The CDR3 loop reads CASSYQTGAGNEQYF. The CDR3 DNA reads TGTGCCAGCAGTTATCAGACCGGAGCGGGCAATGAGCAGTACTTC.

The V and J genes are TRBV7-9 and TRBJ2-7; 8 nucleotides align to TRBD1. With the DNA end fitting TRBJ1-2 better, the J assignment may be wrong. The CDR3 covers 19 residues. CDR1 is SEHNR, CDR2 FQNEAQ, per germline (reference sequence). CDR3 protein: CASSLELGETGALIYGYTF. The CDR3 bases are TGTGCCAGCAGCTTAGAGCTCGGGGAGACAGGGGCTCTAATCTATGGCTACACCTTC.

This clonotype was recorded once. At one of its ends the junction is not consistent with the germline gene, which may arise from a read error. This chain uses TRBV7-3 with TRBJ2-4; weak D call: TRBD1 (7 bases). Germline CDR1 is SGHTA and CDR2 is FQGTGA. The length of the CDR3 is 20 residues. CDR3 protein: CGSSLEKGADYIIAKNIQYF. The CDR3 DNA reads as TGTGGCAGCAGCTTAGAAAAGGGGGCGGACTATATAATAGCCAAAAACATTCAGTACTTC.

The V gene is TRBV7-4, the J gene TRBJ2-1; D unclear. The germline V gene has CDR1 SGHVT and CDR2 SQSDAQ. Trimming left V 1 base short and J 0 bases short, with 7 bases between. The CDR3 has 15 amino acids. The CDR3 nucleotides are TGTGCCAGCAGCTTAGGGTGGAGCTCCTACAATGAGCAGTTCTTC. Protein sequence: CASSLGWSSYNEQFF.

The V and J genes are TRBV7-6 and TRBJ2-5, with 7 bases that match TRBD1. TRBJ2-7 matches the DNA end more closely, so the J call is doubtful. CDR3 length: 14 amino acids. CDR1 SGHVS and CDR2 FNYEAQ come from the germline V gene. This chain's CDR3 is CASSLRQGAYEQYF. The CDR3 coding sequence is TGTGCCAGCAGCCTTCGACAGGGAGCCTACGAGCAGTACTTC.

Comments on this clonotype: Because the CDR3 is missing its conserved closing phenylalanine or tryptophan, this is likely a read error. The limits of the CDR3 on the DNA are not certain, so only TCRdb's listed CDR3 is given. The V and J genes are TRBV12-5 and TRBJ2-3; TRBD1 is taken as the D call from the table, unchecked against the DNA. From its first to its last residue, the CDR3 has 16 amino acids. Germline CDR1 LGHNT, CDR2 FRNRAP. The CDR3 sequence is CASGLVQGATSSTLGT.

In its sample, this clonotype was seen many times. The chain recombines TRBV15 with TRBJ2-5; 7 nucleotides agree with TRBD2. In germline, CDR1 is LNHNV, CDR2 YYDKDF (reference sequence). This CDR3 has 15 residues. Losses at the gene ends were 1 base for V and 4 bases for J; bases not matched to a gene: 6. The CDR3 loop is CATSRAGEGRETQYF. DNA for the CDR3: TGTGCCACCAGCAGAGCGGGGGAGGGGCGAGAGACCCAGTACTTC.

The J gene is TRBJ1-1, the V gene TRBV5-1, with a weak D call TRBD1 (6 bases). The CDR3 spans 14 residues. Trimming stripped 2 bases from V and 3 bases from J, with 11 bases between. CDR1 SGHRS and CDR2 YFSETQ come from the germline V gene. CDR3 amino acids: CASSFGQGYTEAFF. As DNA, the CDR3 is TGCGCCAGCAGCTTTGGGCAGGGGTACACTGAAGCTTTCTTT.

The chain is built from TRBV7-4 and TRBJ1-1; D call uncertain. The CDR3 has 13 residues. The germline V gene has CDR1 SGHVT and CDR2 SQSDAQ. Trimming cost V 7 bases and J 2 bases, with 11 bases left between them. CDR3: CASIPSRNTEAFF. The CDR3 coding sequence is TGTGCCAGCATCCCGTCACGCAACACTGAAGCTTTCTTT.

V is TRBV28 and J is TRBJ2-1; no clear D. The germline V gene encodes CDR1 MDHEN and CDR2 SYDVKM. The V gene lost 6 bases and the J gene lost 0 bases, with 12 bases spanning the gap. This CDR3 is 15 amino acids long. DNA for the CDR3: TGTGCCAGCAGCCCCTGGTCAAACTCCTACAATGAGCAGTTCTTC. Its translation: CASSPWSNSYNEQFF.

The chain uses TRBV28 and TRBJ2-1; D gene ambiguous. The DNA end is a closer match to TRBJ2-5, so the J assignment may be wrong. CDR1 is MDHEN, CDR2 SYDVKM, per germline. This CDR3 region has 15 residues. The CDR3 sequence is CASSPLIEVYETQYF. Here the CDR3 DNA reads TGTGCCAGCAGTCCCCTAATTGAGGTCTACGAGACCCAGTACTTC.

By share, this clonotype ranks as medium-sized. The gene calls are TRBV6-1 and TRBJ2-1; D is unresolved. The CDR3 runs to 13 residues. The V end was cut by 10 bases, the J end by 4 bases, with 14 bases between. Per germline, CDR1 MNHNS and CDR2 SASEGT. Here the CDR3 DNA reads TGTGCCATCGCTAGTTCTGAATACAATGAGCAGTTCTTC. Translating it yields CAIASSEYNEQFF.

The CDR3 loop is CASSLAKADTQYF. CDR3 in DNA: TGTGCCAGCAGCTTAGCTAAGGCAGATACGCAGTATTTT. The chain combines TRBV11-1 with TRBJ2-3; D unclear. The CDR3 is 13 amino acids. Germline CDR1 is SGHAT and CDR2 is FQDESV (reference sequence). Deletions cut 0 bases from V and 4 bases from J, with 5 bases between.

CDR3 sequence reads: CASSLEINTGELFF. The CDR3 region has the DNA TGTGCCAGCAGCTTAGAAATTAACACCGGGGAGCTGTTTTTT. The V gene is TRBV11-2, the J gene TRBJ2-2; D gene unclear. CDR3 length equals 14 residues. CDR1 and CDR2 (germline): SGHAT, FQNNGV. V shed 0 bases and J shed 2 bases, with 4 bases lying between them.

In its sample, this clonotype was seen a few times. In DNA form, the CDR3 reads TGTGCCAGCAGCGACAGGGGGCGAGTCGGACCGCCCCAGCATTTT. This encodes CASSDRGRVGPPQHF. This sequence joins TRBV28 and TRBJ1-5, with 10 bases matching TRBD1. CDR1 and CDR2 from the germline V gene are MDHEN and SYDVKM. This CDR3 region has 15 residues. V lost 6 bases and J lost 9; bases outside the gene matches: 11.

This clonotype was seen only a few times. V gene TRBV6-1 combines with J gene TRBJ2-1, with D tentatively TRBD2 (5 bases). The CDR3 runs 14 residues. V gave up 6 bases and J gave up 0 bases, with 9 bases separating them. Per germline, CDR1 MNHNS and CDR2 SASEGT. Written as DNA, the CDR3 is TGTGCCAGCAGGGTAGAGGGCTCCTACAATGAGCAGTTCTTC. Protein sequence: CASRVEGSYNEQFF.

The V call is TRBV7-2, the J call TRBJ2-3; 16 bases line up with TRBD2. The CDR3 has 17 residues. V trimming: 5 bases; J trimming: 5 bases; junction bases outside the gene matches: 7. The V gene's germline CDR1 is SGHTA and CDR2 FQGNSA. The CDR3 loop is CASSPGTSGGAEDTQYF. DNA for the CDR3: TGTGCCAGCAGCCCTGGGACTAGCGGGGGGGCGGAAGATACGCAGTATTTT.

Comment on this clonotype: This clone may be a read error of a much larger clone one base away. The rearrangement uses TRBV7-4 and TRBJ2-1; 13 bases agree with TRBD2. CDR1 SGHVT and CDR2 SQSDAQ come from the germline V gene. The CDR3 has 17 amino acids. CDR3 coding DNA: TGTGCCAGCAGCTTAAGAGACGGGACTAGCGGGAATGTTGAGCAGCTCTTC. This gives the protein CASSLRDGTSGNVEQLF.

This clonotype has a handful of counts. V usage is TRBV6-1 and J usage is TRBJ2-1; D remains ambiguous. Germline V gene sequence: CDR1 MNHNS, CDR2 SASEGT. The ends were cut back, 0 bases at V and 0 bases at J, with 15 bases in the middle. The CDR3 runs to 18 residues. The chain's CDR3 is CASSEAGIGLSSYNEQFF. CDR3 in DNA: TGTGCCAGCAGTGAAGCAGGTATAGGGCTAAGCTCCTACAATGAGCAGTTCTTC.